This T cell receptor beta chain originates from a study of cytomegalovirus exposure and HLA in healthy donors. Findings of the study overall: Rare TCR sequences predominated, though certain public TCRs were found in many donors. There were several of the most significant clusters that appeared linked to common viral pathogens in a later analysis. It was in a later analysis that TCR association rates were seen to vary by HLA locus, highest for DRB1 and lowest for HLA-C.

Comments on this clone: The antigen is undetermined.

Germline loops: CDR1 SQVTM, CDR2 ANQGSEA. The CDR3 has 14 residues. Trimming at V came to 3 bases and at J to 6 bases, leaving 6 bases not matched to a gene. Donors showed nominal health when sampled, although they likely had unrecorded immune exposures. Primers included in the PCR were 60 Vbeta and 13 Jbeta primers. The data were produced by immunoSEQ multiplex PCR, yet TCRdb's version contains in-frame clones alone and is incomplete. The profile shows fewer than 140,000 clones, about two thirds of them singletons. Sequenced sample: PBMCs. The V call is TRBV29-1, the J call TRBJ2-3; 10 bases are a match to TRBD2. This TCR was recovered from a female donor in good health and CMV-seronegative. Written as DNA, the CDR3 is TGCAGCGTTGATCAGCTAGCGGGAGTTGATACGCAGTATTTT. Its protein is CSVDQLAGVDTQYF.